The clone carrying this TCR beta chain was seen only once. Its antigen is not known. This entry comes from a study of T cells in pancreatic ductal adenocarcinoma. The CDR3 runs to 15 residues. CDR1 is MDHEN and CDR2 is SYDVKM in the germline V gene. J gave up 3 bases and V 5 bases, and 8 bases lay outside the gene matches. The selected patients with pancreatic ductal adenocarcinoma had surgery but no neoadjuvant therapy. Using immunoSEQ multiplex PCR, the repertoire was profiled, and TCRdb retains in-frame clones only, with some absent. The sample holds 85,000 to 120,000 clones, over 90% seen once. Overall study results and limits: The resected cohort was biased toward the minority with early-stage disease. Blood had more productive templates and roughly 8-fold more unique clonotypes than tumor. No significant tumor-blood clonality difference; means were about 0.11 and 0.072. Comparisons of tumor and blood clonality may show falsely lower tumor diversity.

The receptor's source is a human donor with pancreatic ductal adenocarcinoma. The specimen was PBMCs. The rearrangement uses TRBV28 and TRBJ2-7, with 9 bases matching TRBD2. The CDR3 nucleotides are TGTGCCAGCAGTGCGCGGGGGGGGAGGGTCTACGAGCAGTACTTC. It translates to CASSARGGRVYEQYF. The full variable domain, completed using reference TRBV28 and TRBJ2-7, is DVKVTQSSRYLVKRTGEKVFLECVQDMDHENMFWYRQDPGLGLRLIYFSYDVKMKEKGDIPEGYSVSREKKERFSLILESASTNQTSMYLCASSARGGRVYEQYFGPGTRLTVT.